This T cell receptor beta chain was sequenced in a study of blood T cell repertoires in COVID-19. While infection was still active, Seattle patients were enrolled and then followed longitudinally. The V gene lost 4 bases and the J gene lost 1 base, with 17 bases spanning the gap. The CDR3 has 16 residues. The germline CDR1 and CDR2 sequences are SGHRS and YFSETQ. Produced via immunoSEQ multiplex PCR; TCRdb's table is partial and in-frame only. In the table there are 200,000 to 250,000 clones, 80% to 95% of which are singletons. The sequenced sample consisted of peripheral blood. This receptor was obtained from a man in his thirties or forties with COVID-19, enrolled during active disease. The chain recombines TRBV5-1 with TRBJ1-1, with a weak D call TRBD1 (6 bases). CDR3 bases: TGCGCCAGCAGCATAACCCCCGGGACAAGGAACACTGAAGCTTTCTTT. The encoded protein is CASSITPGTRNTEAFF.